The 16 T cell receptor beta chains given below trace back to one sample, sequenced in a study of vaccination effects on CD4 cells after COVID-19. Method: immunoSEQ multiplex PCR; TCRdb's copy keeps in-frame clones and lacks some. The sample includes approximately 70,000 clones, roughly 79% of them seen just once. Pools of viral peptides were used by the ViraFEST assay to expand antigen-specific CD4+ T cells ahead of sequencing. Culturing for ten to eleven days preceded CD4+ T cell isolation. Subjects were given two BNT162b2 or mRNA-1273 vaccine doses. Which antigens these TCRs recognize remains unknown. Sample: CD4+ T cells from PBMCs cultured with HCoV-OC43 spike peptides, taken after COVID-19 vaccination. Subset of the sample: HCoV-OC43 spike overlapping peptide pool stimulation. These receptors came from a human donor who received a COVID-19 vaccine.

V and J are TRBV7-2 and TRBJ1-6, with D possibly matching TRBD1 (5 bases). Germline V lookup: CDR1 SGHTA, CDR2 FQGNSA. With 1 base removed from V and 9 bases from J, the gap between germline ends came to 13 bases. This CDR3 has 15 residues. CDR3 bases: TGTGCCAGCAGCTTAGGCTCAGGGCTAGGTTCACCCCTCCACTTT. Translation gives CASSLGSGLGSPLHF.

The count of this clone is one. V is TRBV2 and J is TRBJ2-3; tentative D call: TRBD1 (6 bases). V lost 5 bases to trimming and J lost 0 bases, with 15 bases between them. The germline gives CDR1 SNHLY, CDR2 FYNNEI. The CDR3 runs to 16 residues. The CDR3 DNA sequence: TGTGCCAGCAGTCCTCAGGACAGCAAGAGCACAGATACGCAGTATTTT. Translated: CASSPQDSKSTDTQYF.

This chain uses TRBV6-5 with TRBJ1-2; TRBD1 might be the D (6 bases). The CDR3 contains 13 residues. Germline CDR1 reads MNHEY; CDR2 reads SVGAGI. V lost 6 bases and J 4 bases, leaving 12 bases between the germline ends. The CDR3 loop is CASRLRGGYGYTF. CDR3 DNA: TGTGCCAGCAGACTCAGGGGTGGCTATGGCTACACCTTC.

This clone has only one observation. The CDR3 here is CASSQGASGYEQFF. CDR3 DNA sequence: TGCGCCAGCAGCCAAGGCGCCTCAGGGTATGAGCAGTTCTTC. The gene calls are TRBV4-1 and TRBJ2-1; D perhaps matches TRBD1 (5 bases). The CDR3 covers 14 residues. V was pared by 1 base and J by 8 bases, with 12 bases between. The germline CDR1 and CDR2 sequences are MGHRA and YSYEKL.

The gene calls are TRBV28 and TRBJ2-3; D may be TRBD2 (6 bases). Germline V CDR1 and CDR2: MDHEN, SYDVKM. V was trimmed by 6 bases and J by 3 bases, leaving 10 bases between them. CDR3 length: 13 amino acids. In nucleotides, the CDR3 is TGTGCCAGCAGACAAGGGACTACAGATACGCAGTATTTT. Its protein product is CASRQGTTDTQYF. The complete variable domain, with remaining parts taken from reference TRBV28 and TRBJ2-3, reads DVKVTQSSRYLVKRTGEKVFLECVQDMDHENMFWYRQDPGLGLRLIYFSYDVKMKEKGDIPEGYSVSREKKERFSLILESASTNQTSMYLCASRQGTTDTQYFGPGTRLTVL.

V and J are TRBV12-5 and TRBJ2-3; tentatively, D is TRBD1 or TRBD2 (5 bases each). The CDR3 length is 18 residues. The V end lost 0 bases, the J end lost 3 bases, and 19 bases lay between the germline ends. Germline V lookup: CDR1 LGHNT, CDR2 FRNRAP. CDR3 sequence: CASGLVSGTPGRTDTQYF. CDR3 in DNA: TGTGCTAGTGGTTTGGTATCCGGGACCCCAGGCCGGACAGATACGCAGTATTTT.

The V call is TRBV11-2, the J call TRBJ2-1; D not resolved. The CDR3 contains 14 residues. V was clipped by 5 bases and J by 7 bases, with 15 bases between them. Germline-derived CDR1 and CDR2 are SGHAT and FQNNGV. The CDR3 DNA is TGTGCCAGCAGCCGGACCCGTGATAGGAATGAGCAGTTCTTC. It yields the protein CASSRTRDRNEQFF. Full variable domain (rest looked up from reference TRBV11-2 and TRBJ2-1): EAGVAQSPRYKIIEKRQSVAFWCNPISGHATLYWYQQILGQGPKLLIQFQNNGVVDDSQLPKDRFSAERLKGVDSTLKIQPAKLEDSAVYLCASSRTRDRNEQFFGPGTRLTVL.

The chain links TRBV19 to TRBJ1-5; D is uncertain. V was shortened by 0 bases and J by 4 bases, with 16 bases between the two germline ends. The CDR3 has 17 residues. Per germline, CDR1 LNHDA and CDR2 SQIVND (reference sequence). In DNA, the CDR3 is TGTGCCAGTAGTATAGATCGGTGGATAGTTACTAATCAGCCCCAGCATTTT. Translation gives CASSIDRWIVTNQPQHF. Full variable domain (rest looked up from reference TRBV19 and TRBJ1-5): DGGITQSPKYLFRKEGQNVTLSCEQNLNHDAMYWYRQDPGQGLRLIYYSQIVNDFQKGDIAEGYSVSREKKESFPLTVTSAQKNPTAFYLCASSIDRWIVTNQPQHFGDGTRLSIL.

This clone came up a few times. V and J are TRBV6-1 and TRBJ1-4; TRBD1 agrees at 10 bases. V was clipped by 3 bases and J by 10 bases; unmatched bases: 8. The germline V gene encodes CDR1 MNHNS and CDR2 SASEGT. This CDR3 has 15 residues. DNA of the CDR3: TGTGCCAGCAGTGACGAGACAGGGGGCGCGAGAAAACTGTTTTTT. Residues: CASSDETGGARKLFF.

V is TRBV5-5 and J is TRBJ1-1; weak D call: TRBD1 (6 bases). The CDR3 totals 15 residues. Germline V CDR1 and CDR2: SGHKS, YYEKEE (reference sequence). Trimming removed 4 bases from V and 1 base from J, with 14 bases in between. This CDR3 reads CASSLRQAPNTEAFF. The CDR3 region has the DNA TGTGCCAGCAGCCTTAGACAGGCGCCGAACACTGAAGCTTTCTTT.

CDR3 amino acids: CASSSDLISTDTQYF. The CDR3 region has the DNA TGTGCCAGCAGCTCGGACCTTATATCCACAGATACGCAGTATTTT. The chain employs TRBV7-8 and TRBJ2-3, with D hard to call. This CDR3 has 15 residues. In germline, CDR1 is SGHVS, CDR2 FQNEAQ. Trimming removed 4 bases from V and 2 bases from J, with 13 bases in between.

The CDR3 DNA reads TGTGCCAGCAGTCGGTCTAGCGGGGTTATCGACGAGCAGTACGTC. It codes for CASSRSSGVIDEQYV. This chain joins TRBV6-2 or TRBV6-3 and TRBJ2-7, with 9 bases matching TRBD2. The V segment lost 5 bases and the J segment 5 bases; nucleotides outside the gene matches: 10. CDR1 MNHEY and CDR2 SVGEGT come from the germline V gene. The CDR3 is 15 residues long.

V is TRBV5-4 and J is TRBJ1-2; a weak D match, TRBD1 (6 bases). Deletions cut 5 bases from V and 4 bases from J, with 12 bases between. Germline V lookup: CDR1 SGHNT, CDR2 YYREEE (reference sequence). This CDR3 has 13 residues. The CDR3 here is CASSIGGGYGYTF. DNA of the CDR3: TGTGCCAGCAGTATAGGGGGTGGCTATGGCTACACCTTC.

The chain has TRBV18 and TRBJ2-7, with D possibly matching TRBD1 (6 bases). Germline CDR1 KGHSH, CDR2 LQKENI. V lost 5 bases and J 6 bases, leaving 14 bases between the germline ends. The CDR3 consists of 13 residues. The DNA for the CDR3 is TGTGCCAGCTCAATCGGGACAACTACCGAGCAGTACGTC. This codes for CASSIGTTTEQYV.

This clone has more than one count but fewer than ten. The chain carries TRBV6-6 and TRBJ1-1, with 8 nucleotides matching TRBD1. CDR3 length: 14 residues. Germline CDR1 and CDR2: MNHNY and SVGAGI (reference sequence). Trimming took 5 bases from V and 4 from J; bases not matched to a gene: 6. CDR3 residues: CASSRQGFGTEAFF. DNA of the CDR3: TGTGCCAGCAGTCGACAGGGGTTCGGCACTGAAGCTTTCTTT.

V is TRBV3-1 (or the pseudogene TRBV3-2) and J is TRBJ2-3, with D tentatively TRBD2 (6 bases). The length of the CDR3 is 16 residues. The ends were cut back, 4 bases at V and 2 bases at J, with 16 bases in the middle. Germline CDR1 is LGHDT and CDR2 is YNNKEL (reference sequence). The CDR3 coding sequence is TGTGCCAGCAGCCTTCGAATGGGGGGATACACAGATACGCAGTATTTT. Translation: CASSLRMGGYTDTQYF.